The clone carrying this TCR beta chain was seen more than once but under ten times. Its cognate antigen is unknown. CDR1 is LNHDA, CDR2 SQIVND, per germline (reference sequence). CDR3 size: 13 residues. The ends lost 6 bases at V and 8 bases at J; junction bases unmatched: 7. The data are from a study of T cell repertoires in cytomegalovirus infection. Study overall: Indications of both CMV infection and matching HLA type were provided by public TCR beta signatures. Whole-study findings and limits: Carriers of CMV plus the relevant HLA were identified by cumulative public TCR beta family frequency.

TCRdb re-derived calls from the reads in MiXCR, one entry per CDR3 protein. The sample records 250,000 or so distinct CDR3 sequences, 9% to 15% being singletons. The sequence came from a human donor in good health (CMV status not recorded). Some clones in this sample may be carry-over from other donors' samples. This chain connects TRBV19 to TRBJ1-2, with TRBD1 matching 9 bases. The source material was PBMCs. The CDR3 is CASSTGGAGGYTF. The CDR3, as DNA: TGTGCCAGTAGCACAGGGGGCGCGGGGGGCTACACCTTC.